This TCR beta chain was sequenced for a study of identical twins. CDR1 and CDR2 (germline): SGHRS, YFSETQ. The ends were cut back, 0 bases at V and 6 bases at J, with 7 bases in the middle. The CDR3 is 13 residues long. TCRdb re-called the 5' RACE reads with MiXCR, one entry per CDR3 protein. The data contain hundreds of thousands of distinct CDR3 sequences, roughly an eighth of them singletons. This clonotype was seen many times. The same specimen was also included in a second study, on yellow fever vaccine responses in identical twins.

The clonotype originates from a woman between 18 and 29 years old in good health. Sequences were obtained from PBMCs. The V and J genes are TRBV5-1 and TRBJ2-4; the D is unclear. This CDR3 is CASSLGVGNIQYF. The CDR3 nucleotides read TGCGCCAGCAGCTTGGGAGTCGGAAACATTCAGTACTTC.